This TCR beta chain is from a study of blood T cell repertoires in COVID-19. Seattle cases were enrolled at active infection and followed longitudinally. Assay used: immunoSEQ multiplex PCR; TCRdb lists only in-frame clones, some missing. The table lists hundreds of thousands of clones, 80% to 90% of them singletons, with 2.3% in the top ten. The sequence was collected from an older woman with COVID-19, enrolled during active disease. Sequencing used peripheral blood.

The CDR3 sequence is CSARQGPNEKLFF. Here the CDR3 DNA reads TGCAGCGCCCGACAGGGACCGAATGAAAAACTGTTTTTT. The J gene is TRBJ1-4, the V gene TRBV29-1, with 7 bases aligning to TRBD1. This CDR3 has 13 amino acids. Losses at the gene ends were 7 bases for V and 5 bases for J; bases not matched to a gene: 7. Germline lookup yields CDR1 SQVTM and CDR2 ANQGSEA.